Each of the 32 T cell receptor beta chains below was sequenced from the same sample in a study of human T cells and chemical hapten exposure. Time point given: pre-sensitization, week 0. Treatment denoted: therapeutic diphenylcyclopropenone sensitization with weekly scalp DPC. Unfractionated whole blood yielded total RNA. TCRdb itself ran the RACE reads through MiXCR, one entry per CDR3 protein. The sample lists some 57,000 distinct CDR3 sequences, approximately 9.6% occurring once. The source was whole blood, collected in connection with sensitization to the hapten diphenylcyclopropenone (DPC). The receptors stem from a woman aged 25 to 39 with alopecia areata. Some clones in this sample may be carry-over from other donors' samples.

This clonotype was counted a few times. The CDR3 region is CASSRTYRDHLSSYNEQFF. DNA of the CDR3: TGTGCCAGCAGTCGAACATACCGGGACCACCTGTCCTCCTACAATGAGCAGTTCTTC. This chain uses TRBV3-1 with TRBJ2-1, with D perhaps being TRBD1 or TRBD2 (5 bases each). V lost 6 bases to trimming and J lost 0 bases, with 24 bases between them. Germline CDR1 and CDR2: LGHDT and YNNKEL (reference sequence). This CDR3 has 19 residues.

The chain recombines TRBV7-2 with TRBJ2-7, with TRBD2 identical over 8 bases. Germline V lookup: CDR1 SGHTA, CDR2 FQGNSA. The CDR3 loop spans 13 amino acids. V trimming: 5 bases; J trimming: 7 bases; junction bases outside the gene matches: 7. The CDR3 reads CASSLHSGVEQYF. For the CDR3, the DNA is TGTGCCAGCAGCCTACATAGCGGGGTAGAGCAGTACTTC. Looking up the rest from reference TRBV7-2 and TRBJ2-7 gives the full variable domain: GAGVSQSPSNKVTEKGKDVELRCDPISGHTALYWYRQSLGQGLEFLIYFQGNSAPDKSGLPSDRFSAERTGGSVSTLTIQRTQQEDSAVYLCASSLHSGVEQYFGPGTRLTVT.

The table lists this clonotype with many counts. The chain joins TRBV12-3 or TRBV12-4 to TRBJ2-2, with D unresolved. The CDR3 runs to 15 residues. Trimming pared 5 bases from V and 0 bases from J, leaving 10 bases between. This chain's CDR3 is CASSPALANTGELFF. The CDR3, as DNA: TGTGCCAGCAGTCCCGCCCTAGCGAACACCGGGGAGCTGTTTTTT.

A few counts support this clonotype. The J gene is TRBJ1-1, the V gene TRBV6-5, with unresolved D. V was clipped by 6 bases and J by 9 bases, with 11 bases between them. This CDR3 comprises 11 residues. Looked up from germline, CDR1 is MNHEY and CDR2 is SVGAGI. The chain's CDR3 is CASRLENKAFF. CDR3 nucleotide sequence: TGTGCCAGCAGACTGGAGAACAAAGCTTTCTTT.

At least ten counts were recorded for this clonotype. The chain couples TRBV4-1 to TRBJ2-2, with 11 bases matching TRBD1. The CDR3 spans 21 residues. V lost 0 bases, J lost 0 bases, and 12 bases stayed unmatched. CDR1 and CDR2 (germline): MGHRA, YSYEKL. CDR3 protein: CASSQDFGGQGAIPNTGELFF. CDR3 bases: TGCGCCAGCAGCCAAGATTTCGGTGGACAGGGGGCTATACCGAACACCGGGGAGCTGTTTTTT.

This clonotype appeared a few times. CDR3: CASSLPSGGEQFF. The CDR3, as DNA: TGTGCCAGCAGCCTACCCAGCGGGGGTGAGCAGTTCTTC. The chain joins TRBV14 to TRBJ2-1; 8 bases map to TRBD2. Trimming at V came to 4 bases and at J to 9 bases, leaving 5 bases not matched to a gene. Germline loops: CDR1 SGHDN, CDR2 FVKESK. The CDR3 covers 13 residues.

This clonotype has only a few counts. V usage is TRBV27 and J usage is TRBJ1-6, with TRBD1 matching 8 bases. Germline assignment: CDR1 MNHEY and CDR2 SMNVEV (reference sequence). The CDR3 extends over 16 amino acids. The ends lost 5 bases at V and 7 bases at J; junction bases unmatched: 10. CDR3 sequence reads: CASSPAWTGLNSPLHF. Here the CDR3 DNA reads TGTGCCAGCAGTCCCGCTTGGACAGGGCTCAATTCACCCCTCCACTTT.

The chain carries TRBV28 and TRBJ2-3; D unresolved. V was trimmed by 3 bases and J by 0 bases, leaving 13 bases between them. The V gene's germline CDR1 is MDHEN and CDR2 SYDVKM. This CDR3 is 16 amino acids long. Here the CDR3 DNA reads TGTGCCAGCAGTTTGATCAAAGCAGCTAGCACAGATACGCAGTATTTT. Encoded protein: CASSLIKAASTDTQYF. Drawing the rest from reference TRBV28 and TRBJ2-3, the complete variable domain is DVKVTQSSRYLVKRTGEKVFLECVQDMDHENMFWYRQDPGLGLRLIYFSYDVKMKEKGDIPEGYSVSREKKERFSLILESASTNQTSMYLCASSLIKAASTDTQYFGPGTRLTVL.

This clonotype appeared a few times. CDR3 region: CASSEERYFYEQYF. CDR3 coding DNA: TGTGCCAGCAGTGAGGAGCGATATTTCTACGAGCAGTACTTC. The chain joins TRBV25-1 to TRBJ2-7; D is unresolved. The CDR3 has 14 residues. Trimming pared 3 bases from V and 3 bases from J, leaving 12 bases between. Germline CDR1 is MGHDK and CDR2 is SYGVNS.

The sample holds a few counts of this clonotype. The rearrangement joins TRBV7-2 to TRBJ1-1; D is perhaps TRBD1 (5 bases). Looked up from germline, CDR1 is SGHTA and CDR2 is FQGNSA. This CDR3 is 16 amino acids long. Trimming took 6 bases from V and 0 from J, leaving 17 bases between them. This chain's CDR3 is CASRPTGGGMNTEAFF. CDR3 coding DNA: TGTGCCAGCAGACCCACGGGCGGGGGGATGAACACTGAAGCTTTCTTT.

This clonotype was observed a few times. This chain connects TRBV11-1 to TRBJ2-7, with D possibly matching TRBD1 (6 bases). This CDR3 has 15 residues. V lost 6 bases and J 3 bases, leaving 18 bases between the germline ends. Germline-derived CDR1 and CDR2 are SGHAT and FQDESV (reference sequence). CDR3 region: CASSLTGTTVYEQYF. CDR3 nucleotides: TGTGCCAGCAGTCTTACCGGGACAACCGTCTACGAGCAGTACTTC.

The chain couples TRBV5-4 to TRBJ1-1; D ambiguous. The CDR3 sequence is 16 residues long. V lost 2 bases, J lost 2 bases, and 16 bases lay in between. In germline, CDR1 is SGHNT, CDR2 YYREEE (reference sequence). CDR3 sequence: CASSLGRRGPNTEAFF. The CDR3 DNA sequence: TGTGCCAGCAGCTTAGGTCGACGAGGGCCCAACACTGAAGCTTTCTTT.

There are a few counts of this clonotype. V gene TRBV11-2 combines with J gene TRBJ2-7, with 8 bases aligning to TRBD1. Per germline, CDR1 SGHAT and CDR2 FQNNGV. This CDR3 is 17 amino acids long. The V and J ends lost 0 bases and 0 bases, in that order; junction bases with no gene match: 7. This chain's CDR3 is CASSLENPDRGSYEQYF. CDR3 coding DNA: TGTGCCAGCAGCTTAGAAAACCCCGACAGGGGCTCCTACGAGCAGTACTTC.

The genes are TRBV18 and TRBJ2-3; 12 bases agree with TRBD2. Germline V lookup: CDR1 KGHSH, CDR2 LQKENI. This CDR3 spans 17 amino acids. The junction had 6 bases not matched to a gene; V was cut back by 0 bases and J by 5 bases. CDR3 DNA: TGTGCCAGCTCACCACCGGCTAGCGGGGGGGCCGGAGATACGCAGTATTTT. Amino acids: CASSPPASGGAGDTQYF.

V is TRBV4-1 and J is TRBJ2-5; D is unresolved. The V gene lost 1 base and the J gene lost 2 bases, with 5 bases spanning the gap. Germline V CDR1 and CDR2: MGHRA, YSYEKL. This CDR3 has 13 residues. The CDR3 region is CASSQGVQETQYF. The CDR3 region has the DNA TGCGCCAGCAGCCAAGGGGTACAAGAGACCCAGTACTTC.

The chain links TRBV18 to TRBJ2-4; 9 bases are a match to TRBD1. CDR3 length: 17 amino acids. Germline V gene lookup returns CDR1 KGHSH and CDR2 LQKENI. V was pared by 3 bases and J by 0 bases, with 6 bases of the junction left unmatched. The CDR3 sequence: CASSPIRDREAKNIQYF. The CDR3 DNA sequence: TGTGCCAGCTCACCTATCCGGGACAGGGAAGCCAAAAACATTCAGTACTTC.

V usage is TRBV13 and J usage is TRBJ1-1; possible D gene TRBD1, 5 bases. The CDR3 loop spans 14 amino acids. CDR1 is PRHDT and CDR2 is FYEKMQ in the germline V gene (reference sequence). Trimming pared 4 bases from V and 1 base from J, leaving 10 bases between. The CDR3 coding sequence is TGTGCCAGCAGCTCAGGAGGGGCGAACACTGAAGCTTTCTTT. Translation: CASSSGGANTEAFF.

This clonotype was detected many times. The rearrangement links TRBV2 to TRBJ1-2; D not certain. This CDR3 is 13 amino acids long. V was shortened by 5 bases and J by 7 bases, with 14 bases between the two germline ends. Per the germline V gene, CDR1 is SNHLY and CDR2 is FYNNEI. The CDR3 DNA reads as TGTGCCAGCAGTCCCTTTGAGGGAGCTGGCTACACCTTC. Translated: CASSPFEGAGYTF. The entire variable domain, with the rest obtained from reference TRBV2 and TRBJ1-2, is as follows: EPEVTQTPSHQVTQMGQEVILRCVPISNHLYFYWYRQILGQKVEFLVSFYNNEISEKSEIFDDQFSVERPDGSNFTLKIRSTKLEDSAMYFCASSPFEGAGYTFGSGTRLTVV.

This clonotype came up a few times. The J gene is TRBJ2-3, the V gene TRBV28; 12 positions match TRBD2. V dropped 2 bases and J dropped 2; count of bases not matched to a gene: 2. The CDR3 spans 16 residues. Germline-derived CDR1 and CDR2 are MDHEN and SYDVKM. The CDR3: CASSLRTSGATDTQYF. The CDR3 bases are TGTGCCAGCAGTTTAAGGACTAGCGGGGCCACAGATACGCAGTATTTT.

The chain combines TRBV7-2 with TRBJ2-3; 9 bases map to TRBD2. The CDR3 is made up of 18 amino acids. Germline CDR1 is SGHTA and CDR2 is FQGNSA. V gave up 1 base and J gave up 5 bases; unmatched junction bases: 13. This chain's CDR3 is CASSLVGGGASRQDTQYF. DNA for the CDR3: TGTGCCAGCAGCTTAGTCGGCGGGGGGGCGTCGCGTCAAGATACGCAGTATTTT. Supplemented by reference TRBV7-2 and TRBJ2-3, the full variable domain reads GAGVSQSPSNKVTEKGKDVELRCDPISGHTALYWYRQSLGQGLEFLIYFQGNSAPDKSGLPSDRFSAERTGGSVSTLTIQRTQQEDSAVYLCASSLVGGGASRQDTQYFGPGTRLTVL.

The V call is TRBV19, the J call TRBJ1-1; 7 nucleotides agree with TRBD1. With 5 bases clipped from V and 8 bases from J, the junction kept 11 bases outside the gene matches. Germline assignment: CDR1 LNHDA and CDR2 SQIVND (reference sequence). There are 14 residues in the CDR3. CDR3 nucleotide sequence: TGTGCCAGTAGTCCCAGGGGGGGGAACTTCGAAGCTTTCTTT. As protein: CASSPRGGNFEAFF.

Regarding this clonotype: The conserved phenylalanine or tryptophan is not found at the CDR3 terminus, so this likely reflects a read error. The CDR3 DNA follows: TGTGCCAGCAGCTTCACGACAGCTTCTGGGGCCAACGTCCTGACTCTC. Its translation: CASSFTTASGANVLTL. The chain has TRBV9 and TRBJ2-6, with D perhaps matching TRBD1 (5 bases). The V end was cut by 4 bases, the J end by 1 base, with 12 bases between. The CDR3 runs 16 residues. Germline V CDR1 and CDR2: SGDLS, YYNGEE.

This clonotype was recorded at least ten times. V usage is TRBV2 and J usage is TRBJ2-5; the D gene is possibly TRBD1 (6 bases). The CDR3 contains 12 residues. Trimming cost V 8 bases and J 2 bases, with 9 bases left between them. From germline, CDR1 is SNHLY and CDR2 FYNNEI. DNA of the CDR3: TGTGCCAGCCAGGGGCTACAAGAGACCCAGTACTTC. It yields the protein CASQGLQETQYF.

This clonotype was counted ten times or more. J is TRBJ2-3 and V is TRBV28, with 7 positions matching TRBD1. The germline V gene encodes CDR1 MDHEN and CDR2 SYDVKM. This CDR3 contains 15 residues. The V segment lost 5 bases and the J segment 4 bases; nucleotides outside the gene matches: 9. The CDR3 region has the DNA TGTGCCAGCAGTCTAGACAGGGTTGGCGCAGATACGCAGTATTTT. Translating it yields CASSLDRVGADTQYF. The entire variable domain, with the rest obtained from reference TRBV28 and TRBJ2-3, is as follows: DVKVTQSSRYLVKRTGEKVFLECVQDMDHENMFWYRQDPGLGLRLIYFSYDVKMKEKGDIPEGYSVSREKKERFSLILESASTNQTSMYLCASSLDRVGADTQYFGPGTRLTVL.

The chain combines TRBV13 with TRBJ1-1; D unresolved. Trimming took off 2 bases at V and 2 bases at J, with 9 bases between the two ends. This CDR3 contains 14 residues. Germline loops: CDR1 PRHDT, CDR2 FYEKMQ (reference sequence). Here the CDR3 reads CASSLISGNTEAFF. The CDR3 nucleotides are TGTGCCAGCAGCTTAATCTCCGGTAACACTGAAGCTTTCTTT.

This rearrangement joins TRBV12-3 or TRBV12-4 to TRBJ2-3; 11 nucleotides match TRBD2. The CDR3 contains 15 residues. The ends lost 6 bases at V and 5 bases at J; junction bases unmatched: 7. The CDR3 here is CASSNSGGAQDTQYF. CDR3 sequence (DNA): TGTGCCAGCAGCAATAGCGGGGGGGCCCAAGATACGCAGTATTTT.

This clonotype was seen repeatedly, ten times or more. J is TRBJ1-2 and V is TRBV12-3 or TRBV12-4, with 7 positions matching TRBD1. This CDR3 has 14 residues. The V segment lost 3 bases and the J segment 4 bases; nucleotides outside the gene matches: 5. The CDR3 loop is CASSLGQQLYGYTF. CDR3 DNA: TGTGCCAGCAGTTTGGGACAGCAACTCTATGGCTACACCTTC.

In this sample, this clonotype turned up many times. This chain uses TRBV12-3 or TRBV12-4 with TRBJ1-1; no firm D call. Trimming cost V 2 bases and J 3 bases, with 7 bases left between them. This CDR3 region has 13 residues. CDR3 loop: CASSLTRDTEAFF. The CDR3, as DNA: TGTGCCAGCAGTTTAACCCGGGACACTGAAGCTTTCTTT.

This chain links TRBV6-2 or TRBV6-3 with TRBJ1-5, with 9 bases matching TRBD1. V gave up 6 bases and J gave up 7 bases; unmatched junction bases: 10. The CDR3 length is 15 residues. Per germline, CDR1 MNHEY and CDR2 SVGEGT. The CDR3 DNA reads as TGTGCCAGCAGCCCAGGACAGGGGACAGGGCAGCCCCAGCATTTT. Its translation: CASSPGQGTGQPQHF.

This clonotype has a count of ten or more. The rearrangement links TRBV7-3 to TRBJ2-3, with TRBD2 identical over 12 bases. The CDR3 runs to 18 residues. The ends lost 0 bases at V and 0 bases at J; junction bases unmatched: 4. CDR1 is SGHTA, CDR2 FQGTGA, per germline. Written as DNA, the CDR3 is TGTGCCAGCAGCTTAACGGCTAGCGGGGGGGGAAGCACAGATACGCAGTATTTT. Protein product: CASSLTASGGGSTDTQYF.

This clonotype was detected ten times or more. The V gene is TRBV20-1, the J gene TRBJ2-7; D is perhaps TRBD2 (7 bases). The CDR3 runs to 14 residues. Trimming removed 6 bases at V and 3 bases at J, with 18 bases between. The germline V gene has CDR1 DFQATT and CDR2 SNEGSKA (reference sequence). The CDR3 nucleotides are TGCAGTGCCTCCGGACTAGGGGGACTCTACGAGCAGTACTTC. The encoded protein is CSASGLGGLYEQYF.

The genes are TRBV15 and TRBJ2-2; D gene unclear. Germline V gene sequence: CDR1 LNHNV, CDR2 YYDKDF (reference sequence). The CDR3 covers 13 residues. V lost 0 bases and J 5 bases, leaving 4 bases between the germline ends. The CDR3 sequence is CATSRDGTGELFF. The CDR3 DNA sequence: TGTGCCACCAGCAGAGACGGTACCGGGGAGCTGTTTTTT.